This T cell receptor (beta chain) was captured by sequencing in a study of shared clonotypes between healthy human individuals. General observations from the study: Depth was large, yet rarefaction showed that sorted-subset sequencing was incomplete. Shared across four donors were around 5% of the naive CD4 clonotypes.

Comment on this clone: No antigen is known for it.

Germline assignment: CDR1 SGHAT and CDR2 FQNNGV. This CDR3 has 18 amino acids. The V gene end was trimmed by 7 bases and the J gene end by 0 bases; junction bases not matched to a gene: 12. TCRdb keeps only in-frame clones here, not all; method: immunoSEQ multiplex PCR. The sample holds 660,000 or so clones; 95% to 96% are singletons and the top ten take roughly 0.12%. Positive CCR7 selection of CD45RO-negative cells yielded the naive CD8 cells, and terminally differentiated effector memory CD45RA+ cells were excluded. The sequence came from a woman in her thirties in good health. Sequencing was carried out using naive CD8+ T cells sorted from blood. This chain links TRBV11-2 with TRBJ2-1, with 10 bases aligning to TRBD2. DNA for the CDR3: TGTGCCAGCACACCATGGGGTAGCGGGGGGAGCTCCTACAATGAGCAGTTCTTC. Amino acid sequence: CASTPWGSGGSSYNEQFF. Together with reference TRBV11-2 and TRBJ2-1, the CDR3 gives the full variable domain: EAGVAQSPRYKIIEKRQSVAFWCNPISGHATLYWYQQILGQGPKLLIQFQNNGVVDDSQLPKDRFSAERLKGVDSTLKIQPAKLEDSAVYLCASTPWGSGGSSYNEQFFGPGTRLTVL.